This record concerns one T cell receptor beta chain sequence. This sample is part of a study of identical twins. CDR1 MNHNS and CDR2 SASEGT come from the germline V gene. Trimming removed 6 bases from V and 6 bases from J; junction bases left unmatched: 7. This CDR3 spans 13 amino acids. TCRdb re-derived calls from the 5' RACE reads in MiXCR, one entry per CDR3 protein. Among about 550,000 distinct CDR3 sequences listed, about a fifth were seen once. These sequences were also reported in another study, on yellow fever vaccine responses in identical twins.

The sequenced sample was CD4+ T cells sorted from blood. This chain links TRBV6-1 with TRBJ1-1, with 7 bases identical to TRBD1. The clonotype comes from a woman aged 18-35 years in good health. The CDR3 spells CASRSAGTAEAFF. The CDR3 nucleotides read TGTGCCAGCAGAAGCGCCGGGACAGCTGAAGCTTTCTTT.